Below are 5 T cell receptor beta chains sequenced from a single sample in a study of OX40 agonist ivuxolimab in advanced cancers. Measured with immunoSEQ multiplex PCR; TCRdb has only the in-frame clones, and not every one. This table has about 26,000 clones, 80% to 90% appearing once. The sample here was CD4+ or CD8+ T cells sorted from blood, taken in a trial of the OX40 agonist ivuxolimab. All receptors come from an adult with an advanced solid tumor such as melanoma, head and neck, liver or kidney cancer.

The chain recombines TRBV2 with TRBJ2-2; 9 nucleotides agree with TRBD1. The germline gives CDR1 SNHLY, CDR2 FYNNEI. The V gene end was trimmed by 7 bases and the J gene end by 8 bases; junction bases not matched to a gene: 8. There are 14 residues in the CDR3. CDR3 loop: CASKRQGEGGELFF. The CDR3 DNA is TGTGCCAGCAAGAGACAGGGGGAAGGTGGGGAGCTGTTTTTT.

This chain uses TRBV14 with TRBJ2-1; D may correspond to TRBD1 or TRBD2 (5 bases each). The CDR3 spans 17 residues. The germline V and J ends were trimmed by 2 bases and 14 bases, with 28 bases remaining between them. CDR1 and CDR2 (germline): SGHDN, FVKESK. The CDR3 reads CASSQSDTVLVPSRKFF. CDR3 DNA: TGTGCCAGCAGCCAATCGGACACCGTACTAGTCCCGAGTCGTAAGTTCTTC.

This clone was detected only once. CDR3 nucleotide sequence: TGTGCCAGTAGTATGGGCGGGCGGTCTACCGGGGAGCTGTTTTTT. Translation gives CASSMGGRSTGELFF. The chain uses TRBV19 and TRBJ2-2, with a possible D match to TRBD2 (5 bases). Trimming cost V 3 bases and J 5 bases, with 13 bases left between them. CDR3 size: 15 residues. Germline assignment: CDR1 LNHDA and CDR2 SQIVND (reference sequence).

This clone showed up just a few times. V is TRBV5-5 and J is TRBJ2-7; the D is unclear. The CDR3 covers 12 residues. Trimming removed 1 base from V and 0 bases from J, with 2 bases in between. In germline, CDR1 is SGHKS, CDR2 YYEKEE (reference sequence). CDR3 amino acids: CASSLPSYEQYF. CDR3 DNA: TGTGCCAGCAGCTTGCCCTCCTACGAGCAGTACTTC.

The V call is TRBV6-5, the J call TRBJ2-5, with 9 bases identical to TRBD1. The CDR3 has 12 amino acids. In germline, CDR1 is MNHEY, CDR2 SVGAGI. With 8 bases clipped from V and 3 bases from J, the junction kept 1 base outside the gene matches. CDR3 amino acids: CASRTGEETQYF. The CDR3 DNA sequence: TGTGCCAGCCGGACAGGGGAAGAGACCCAGTACTTC.